These 30 T cell receptor beta chains originate from one sample sequenced in a study of blood T cell repertoires in COVID-19. Here immunoSEQ multiplex PCR was the method, and the copy in TCRdb shows in-frame clones only, minus some. The table records more than 85,000 clones, about nine tenths of them present only once. Sequenced material: peripheral blood. These receptors originate from a man aged 55 to 70 with acute or convalescent COVID-19.

J is TRBJ1-2 and V is TRBV30, with D perhaps TRBD1 (5 bases). Germline assignment: CDR1 GTSNPN and CDR2 SVGIG (reference sequence). V shed 4 bases and J shed 4 bases, with 16 bases lying between them. This CDR3 contains 14 residues. The CDR3 coding sequence is TGTGCCTGGAAGGGAGGGAGGGGATCCTATGGCTACACCTTC. It is translated as CAWKGGRGSYGYTF.

This chain uses TRBV2 with TRBJ1-4, with TRBD1 matching 8 bases. Germline CDR1 reads SNHLY; CDR2 reads FYNNEI. CDR3 size: 15 residues. Trimming took 1 base from V and 8 from J; bases not matched to a gene: 6. CDR3 DNA sequence: TGTGCCAGCAGTGAAGACAGGGGGGTAGGGGAAAAACTGTTTTTT. Amino acid sequence: CASSEDRGVGEKLFF.

V gene TRBV19 combines with J gene TRBJ1-1; TRBD1 agrees at 9 bases. Trimming cost V 5 bases and J 4 bases; bases outside gene matches: 5. Germline V CDR1 and CDR2: LNHDA, SQIVND (reference sequence). This CDR3 has 14 amino acids. In DNA form, the CDR3 reads TGTGCCAGTAGTGCTCCGGGACAGGGCACTGAAGCTTTCTTT. This sequence encodes CASSAPGQGTEAFF.

This CDR3 is CASSQYGSGTVEDGYTF. The DNA for the CDR3 is TGCGCCAGCAGCCAATACGGGTCCGGGACAGTCGAAGACGGCTACACCTTC. The rearrangement links TRBV4-1 to TRBJ1-2; TRBD1 matches at 7 bases. This CDR3 has 17 amino acids. J lost 8 bases, V lost 2 bases, and 17 bases had no gene match. The germline CDR1 and CDR2 sequences are MGHRA and YSYEKL.

The rearrangement links TRBV30 to TRBJ1-1, with D unclear. Trimming shortened V by 3 bases and J by 0 bases, and 8 bases separated the two germline ends. In germline, CDR1 is GTSNPN, CDR2 SVGIG (reference sequence). The CDR3 has 13 amino acids. In DNA form, the CDR3 reads TGTGCCTGGAGAAATCAATTGAACACTGAAGCTTTCTTT. It encodes CAWRNQLNTEAFF. The variable domain in full, with the rest retrieved from reference TRBV30 and TRBJ1-1, is SQTIHQWPATLVQPVGSPLSLECTVEGTSNPNLYWYRQAAGRGLQLLFYSVGIGQISSEVPQNLSASRPQDRQFILSSKKLLLSDSGFYLCAWRNQLNTEAFFGQGTRLTVV.

V and J are TRBV20-1 and TRBJ1-3, with 7 positions matching TRBD1. Germline V lookup: CDR1 DFQATT, CDR2 SNEGSKA (reference sequence). The CDR3 is made up of 11 amino acids. Trimming at V came to 5 bases and at J to 8 bases, leaving 3 bases not matched to a gene. CDR3 protein: CSAPRGDTIYF. The CDR3 nucleotides read TGCAGTGCTCCCAGGGGGGACACCATATATTTT.

The chain uses TRBV4-1 and TRBJ1-5; 9 positions match TRBD1. The CDR3 is made up of 17 amino acids. Germline V gene data show CDR1 as MGHRA and CDR2 as YSYEKL. Trimming cost V 1 base and J 2 bases; bases outside gene matches: 6. The CDR3 bases are TGCGCCAGCAGCCAAGCTGGGACAGGGAAGGGCAATCAGCCCCAGCATTTT. Residues: CASSQAGTGKGNQPQHF.

The rearrangement links TRBV6-2 or TRBV6-3 to TRBJ2-2; 15 nucleotides line up with TRBD2. Germline values: CDR1 MNHEY, CDR2 SVGEGT. The CDR3 totals 17 residues. Trimming at V came to 2 bases and at J to 7 bases, leaving 5 bases not matched to a gene. This CDR3 is CASSYGTSGRFSGELFF. The CDR3 bases are TGTGCCAGCAGTTACGGGACTAGCGGGAGGTTCAGCGGGGAGCTGTTTTTT.

The chain uses TRBV5-4 and TRBJ1-5, with D unclear. Germline CDR1 reads SGHNT; CDR2 reads YYREEE (reference sequence). V was clipped by 0 bases and J by 5 bases, with 6 bases between them. CDR3 length equals 13 residues. This CDR3 reads CASSLDSHQPQHF. Here the CDR3 DNA reads TGTGCCAGCAGCTTGGACAGCCATCAGCCCCAGCATTTT.

V and J are TRBV6-4 and TRBJ2-7, with 10 bases that match TRBD1. This CDR3 comprises 14 residues. Germline lookup yields CDR1 MRHNA and CDR2 SNTAGT. V shed 6 bases and J 5 bases; nucleotides not matched to a gene: 7. The CDR3 DNA reads TGTGCCAGCAGGACTCTGGGACAGGGGAACGAGCAGTACTTC. It codes for CASRTLGQGNEQYF.

This chain links TRBV5-1 with TRBJ1-1; D is perhaps TRBD1 (5 bases). Germline CDR1 reads SGHRS; CDR2 reads YFSETQ. The CDR3 is made up of 14 amino acids. The ends were cut back, 0 bases at V and 0 bases at J, with 6 bases in the middle. CDR3 coding DNA: TGCGCCAGCAGCTTGGAGACAGTGAACACTGAAGCTTTCTTT. Its protein product is CASSLETVNTEAFF.

V gene TRBV11-3 combines with J gene TRBJ2-3; 8 bases are shared with TRBD2. The length of the CDR3 is 17 residues. The junction had 14 bases not matched to a gene; V was cut back by 5 bases and J by 4 bases. CDR1 is SGHNT, CDR2 YENEEA, per germline. The DNA for the CDR3 is TGTGCCAGCAGCCAACCCCCTTGGCCACTAGCGGCAGATACGCAGTATTTT. This encodes CASSQPPWPLAADTQYF.

The CDR3 DNA follows: TGCGCCAGCAGCGCCCGACAGGGCGATAATTCACCCCTCCACTTT. It translates to CASSARQGDNSPLHF. J is TRBJ1-6 and V is TRBV5-1; TRBD1 matches 7 bases. Germline CDR1 reads SGHRS; CDR2 reads YFSETQ. With V trimmed by 4 bases and J by 5 bases, 6 bases remained unmatched. CDR3 length: 15 amino acids.

This chain uses TRBV18 with TRBJ1-5; unclear D gene. Germline V gene sequence: CDR1 KGHSH, CDR2 LQKENI. V was pared by 3 bases and J by 3 bases, with 6 bases between. The CDR3 totals 13 residues. Written as DNA, the CDR3 is TGTGCCAGCTCACCTGGGCCCAATCAGCCCCAGCATTTT. Translating gives CASSPGPNQPQHF.

On this clone itself: Other DNA sequences in this sample translate to the same CDR3. The CDR3 protein is CASSPGRDTGELFF. CDR3 nucleotides: TGTGCCAGCTCACCAGGTCGGGACACCGGGGAGCTGTTTTTT. J is TRBJ2-2 and V is TRBV18; D remains unclear. With 2 bases removed from V and 3 bases from J, the gap between germline ends came to 7 bases. From germline, CDR1 is KGHSH and CDR2 LQKENI. The length of the CDR3 is 14 residues.

The rearrangement uses TRBV4-2 and TRBJ1-5; 8 bases agree with TRBD1. The CDR3 has 15 residues. The junction had 7 bases not matched to a gene; V was cut back by 3 bases and J by 6 bases. Germline V gene lookup returns CDR1 LGHNA and CDR2 YNFKEQ. The CDR3 loop is CASSQDQGAGQPQHF. CDR3 DNA sequence: TGTGCCAGCAGCCAGGACCAGGGGGCAGGTCAGCCCCAGCATTTT.

The chain couples TRBV2 to TRBJ2-5, with 11 bases fitting TRBD1. Germline V gene sequence: CDR1 SNHLY, CDR2 FYNNEI. V was pared by 6 bases and J by 5 bases, with 8 bases of the junction left unmatched. This CDR3 region has 15 residues. DNA of the CDR3: TGTGCCAGCAGACAGGACAGGGGGCTACAGGAGACCCAGTACTTC. Translated: CASRQDRGLQETQYF.

The chain has TRBV4-1 and TRBJ1-4; no clear D. CDR1 MGHRA and CDR2 YSYEKL come from the germline V gene. The germline V and J ends were trimmed by 5 bases and 8 bases, with 12 bases remaining between them. This CDR3 is 13 amino acids long. CDR3 sequence reads: CASSSTVREKLFF. The DNA for the CDR3 is TGCGCCAGCAGCTCGACGGTGAGGGAAAAACTGTTTTTT.

A remark on this clone: At one end, the junction sequence differs from germline, possibly due to a read error. The chain has TRBV30 and TRBJ2-1; TRBD1 aligns across 8 bases. CDR1 is GTSNPN, CDR2 SVGIG, per germline (reference sequence). The CDR3 loop spans 12 amino acids. CDR3 region: CAWSDQGAWWIF. The CDR3 DNA sequence: TGTGCCTGGAGTGATCAGGGGGCTTGGTGGATCTTC.

The V and J genes are TRBV27 and TRBJ2-5, with TRBD2 matching 9 bases. CDR3 length: 15 amino acids. Germline V gives CDR1 MNHEY, CDR2 SMNVEV (reference sequence). The V segment lost 8 bases and the J segment 4 bases; nucleotides outside the gene matches: 11. DNA of the CDR3: TGTGCCAGCTCTAATAGCGGGGGAAGACCAGAGACCCAGTACTTC. This sequence encodes CASSNSGGRPETQYF.

The CDR3, as DNA: TGTGCCAAGTATTCGGACAGGGGGGACACCATATATTTT. Its protein product is CAKYSDRGDTIYF. The rearrangement links TRBV19 to TRBJ1-3, with 10 bases lining up with TRBD1. The V and J ends lost 10 bases and 8 bases, in that order; junction bases with no gene match: 8. The CDR3 length is 13 residues. Per germline, CDR1 LNHDA and CDR2 SQIVND (reference sequence).

The chain is built from TRBV10-3 and TRBJ2-2; 12 nucleotides agree with TRBD2. Germline V gene lookup returns CDR1 ENHRY and CDR2 SYGVKD. The CDR3 runs to 19 residues. The V and J ends lost 3 bases and 5 bases, in that order; junction bases with no gene match: 13. The CDR3 protein is CAISEFPGLAGLQTGELFF. DNA for the CDR3: TGTGCCATCAGTGAATTCCCTGGACTAGCGGGACTCCAAACCGGGGAGCTGTTTTTT.

This clone was picked up one time. V is TRBV3-1 (or the pseudogene TRBV3-2) and J is TRBJ1-1; D might be TRBD1 (5 bases). The germline V and J ends were trimmed by 4 bases and 4 bases, with 13 bases remaining between them. CDR3 length: 14 residues. The germline V gene encodes CDR1 LGHDT and CDR2 YNNKEL (reference sequence). The CDR3 is CASSRGEGVTEAFF. CDR3 sequence (DNA): TGTGCCAGCAGCCGCGGTGAAGGGGTCACTGAAGCTTTCTTT.

The chain has TRBV20-1 and TRBJ2-1; the D is unclear. V lost 2 bases and J lost 5, with 4 bases in between. This CDR3 has 11 amino acids. Germline CDR1 reads DFQATT; CDR2 reads SNEGSKA (reference sequence). This CDR3 is CSARPNNEQFF. As DNA, the CDR3 is TGCAGTGCTAGACCCAACAATGAGCAGTTCTTC.

This chain joins TRBV9 and TRBJ1-3; TRBD1 might be the D (6 bases). The CDR3 runs to 15 residues. CDR1 and CDR2 (germline): SGDLS, YYNGEE. The V gene lost 0 bases and the J gene lost 0 bases, with 7 bases spanning the gap. CDR3 nucleotide sequence: TGTGCCAGCAGCGTAGACAGGGCCTCTGGAAACACCATATATTTT. Translating gives CASSVDRASGNTIYF.

V is TRBV5-1 and J is TRBJ2-5; 8 bases are a match to TRBD2. CDR1 is SGHRS and CDR2 is YFSETQ in the germline V gene. CDR3 length equals 14 residues. V gave up 2 bases and J gave up 4 bases; unmatched junction bases: 4. In nucleotides, the CDR3 is TGCGCCAGCAGCTTTACGGGGGGGAGAGAGACCCAGTACTTC. Translated: CASSFTGGRETQYF.

CDR3 sequence reads: CASSEAGGLSNQPQHF. The CDR3 DNA is TGTGCCAGCAGTGAAGCGGGAGGATTGAGCAATCAGCCCCAGCATTTT. The chain employs TRBV2 and TRBJ1-5; D gene ambiguous. Trimming stripped 0 bases from V and 1 base from J, with 10 bases between. There are 16 residues in the CDR3. Germline CDR1 SNHLY, CDR2 FYNNEI.

J is TRBJ2-5 and V is TRBV5-4; 7 bases agree with TRBD2. This CDR3 has 15 amino acids. Germline V gene sequence: CDR1 SGHNT, CDR2 YYREEE (reference sequence). The V and J ends lost 0 bases and 4 bases, in that order; junction bases with no gene match: 6. CDR3 sequence (DNA): TGTGCCAGCAGCTTGGCCTTGGCTAGCGGAGAGACCCAGTACTTC. This translates into CASSLALASGETQYF.

V is TRBV9 and J is TRBJ2-3; D remains unclear. CDR3 length: 14 residues. Trimming cost V 0 bases and J 2 bases, with 7 bases left between them. Germline-derived CDR1 and CDR2 are SGDLS and YYNGEE. The CDR3 nucleotides read TGTGCCAGCAGCGTAGCCGGAGACACAGATACGCAGTATTTT. Encoded protein: CASSVAGDTDTQYF.

The rearrangement joins TRBV27 to TRBJ1-2; D is possibly TRBD1 (6 bases). This CDR3 is built from 14 residues. V was shortened by 2 bases and J by 6 bases, with 13 bases between the two germline ends. CDR1 is MNHEY and CDR2 is SMNVEV in the germline V gene (reference sequence). In DNA form, the CDR3 reads TGTGCCAGCAGTTTAGGGGTCAGGGGACATGGCTACACCTTC. Protein sequence: CASSLGVRGHGYTF.